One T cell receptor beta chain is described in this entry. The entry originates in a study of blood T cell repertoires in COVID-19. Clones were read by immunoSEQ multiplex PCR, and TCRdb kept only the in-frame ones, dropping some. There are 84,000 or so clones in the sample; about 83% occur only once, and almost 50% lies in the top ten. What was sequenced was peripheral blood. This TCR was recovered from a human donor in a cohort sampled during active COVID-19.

This CDR3 is CASSVGGTLGNTIYF. DNA of the CDR3: TGTGCCAGCAGCGTGGGGGGGACACTTGGAAACACCATATATTTT. The gene calls are TRBV5-4 and TRBJ1-3; maybe TRBD1 (6 bases). Looked up from germline, CDR1 is SGHNT and CDR2 is YYREEE (reference sequence). With 4 bases removed from V and 3 bases from J, the gap between germline ends came to 14 bases. The CDR3 spans 15 residues.